The 17 T cell receptor beta chains listed next were all sequenced from one sample in a study of cytomegalovirus exposure and HLA in healthy donors (dated by TCRdb to the late 2010s). Libraries came from the immunoSEQ multiplex PCR assay. The clones in this table, taken by TCRdb from immuneACCESS, are in-frame only. Not every clone is retained; where verified, under half of the shortfall comes from an unresolved V gene, and the cause of the rest is unknown. In all, the sample holds roughly 130,000 clones, and roughly 86% of those were seen once. The ten top clones hold 1.2% to 1.5% of the sample. Sequencing used PBMCs. All receptors derive from a man younger than 40 in good health and CMV-seronegative.

This rearrangement joins TRBV18 to TRBJ2-3; maybe TRBD1 (5 bases). The CDR3 is made up of 15 amino acids. The V gene's germline CDR1 is KGHSH and CDR2 LQKENI. Trimming stripped 6 bases from V and 0 bases from J, with 13 bases between. CDR3 nucleotides: TGTGCCAGCTCGGGGCAGGGTCAGAGCACAGATACGCAGTATTTT. It codes for CASSGQGQSTDTQYF.

The gene calls are TRBV21-1 and TRBJ2-3; the table's D call of TRBD1 was not tested on the DNA. TRBV21-1 is deemed a pseudogene. This CDR3 contains 16 residues. This chain's CDR3 is CASSPRRQGFTDTQYF. For the CDR3, the DNA is TGTGCCAGCAGTCCACGAAGACAGGGCTTCACAGATACGCAGTATTTT.

This clone was picked up one time. The chain joins TRBV10-3 to TRBJ2-3; 9 bases match TRBD2. V shed 7 bases and J 4 bases; nucleotides not matched to a gene: 6. CDR3 size: 14 residues. Germline CDR1 is ENHRY and CDR2 is SYGVKD. The DNA for the CDR3 is TGTGCCATCAAGGAAATAGCGGGAGCAGATACGCAGTATTTT. This encodes CAIKEIAGADTQYF.

The rearrangement joins TRBV6-1 to TRBJ1-4; possibly TRBD1 for D (5 bases). V lost 4 bases and J lost 5, with 11 bases in between. The CDR3 runs to 14 residues. Per the germline V gene, CDR1 is MNHNS and CDR2 is SASEGT. The CDR3 DNA sequence: TGTGCCAGCAGTGTGGGCAGGGCGAATGAAAAACTGTTTTTT. Translated, it gives CASSVGRANEKLFF.

This chain links TRBV11-2 with TRBJ1-3; TRBD1 is a possible D gene (5 bases). The CDR3 loop spans 15 amino acids. The ends were cut back, 6 bases at V and 1 base at J, with 13 bases in the middle. CDR1 and CDR2 from the germline V gene are SGHAT and FQNNGV. For the CDR3, the DNA is TGTGCCAGCAGACCCAACGGGGGGTCTGGAAACACCATATATTTT. Translating it yields CASRPNGGSGNTIYF.

The chain combines TRBV2 with TRBJ1-2, with unresolved D. Trimming took off 7 bases at V and 4 bases at J, with 16 bases between the two ends. This CDR3 is 14 amino acids long. CDR1 is SNHLY and CDR2 is FYNNEI in the germline V gene. The CDR3 here is CASTHYPESYGYTF. CDR3 bases: TGTGCCAGCACCCATTACCCAGAATCCTATGGCTACACCTTC.

CDR3 protein: CASSLRQGTDTQYF. CDR3 coding DNA: TGTGCCAGCAGCTTAAGACAGGGTACAGATACGCAGTATTTT. V and J are TRBV7-3 and TRBJ2-3; TRBD1 agrees at 7 bases. Germline loops: CDR1 SGHTA, CDR2 FQGTGA. This CDR3 spans 14 amino acids. The trim removed 1 base at V and 3 bases at J, leaving 1 base unmatched.

This clone is a singleton in its sample. The chain has TRBV10-1 and TRBJ2-3, with 8 positions matching TRBD2. The trim removed 1 base at V and 2 bases at J, leaving 2 bases unmatched. Germline assignment: CDR1 WNHNN and CDR2 SYGVQD (reference sequence). CDR3 length: 15 residues. This CDR3 reads CASSEYGRDTDTQYF. Written as DNA, the CDR3 is TGCGCCAGCAGTGAGTACGGGAGGGACACAGATACGCAGTATTTT.

DNA for the CDR3: TGCAGCGCTTCACAGGGCAGCTTAGCCGAGCAGTACTTC. Protein sequence: CSASQGSLAEQYF. The V gene is TRBV29-1, the J gene TRBJ2-7; D might be TRBD1 (6 bases). The CDR3 totals 13 residues. From germline, CDR1 is SQVTM and CDR2 ANQGSEA. V lost 7 bases and J 6 bases, leaving 19 bases between the germline ends.

V gene TRBV10-3 combines with J gene TRBJ1-2; possible D gene TRBD1, 6 bases. Germline assignment: CDR1 ENHRY and CDR2 SYGVKD. The CDR3 loop spans 14 amino acids. Trimming took off 6 bases at V and 6 bases at J, with 17 bases between the two ends. CDR3 protein: CAISGDTGTDGYTF. The DNA for the CDR3 is TGTGCCATCAGCGGAGACACAGGGACGGATGGCTACACCTTC.

The chain recombines TRBV6-4 with TRBJ2-2, with D possibly TRBD2 on 5 matching bases. This CDR3 region has 15 residues. Germline V lookup: CDR1 MRHNA, CDR2 SNTAGT. V dropped 6 bases and J dropped 1 base, with 12 bases sitting between them. DNA for the CDR3: TGTGCCAGCAGCCCCGGAGAGGGGAACACCGGGGAGCTGTTTTTT. It is translated as CASSPGEGNTGELFF.

J is TRBJ2-3 and V is TRBV10-1, with 9 bases lining up with TRBD1. The germline CDR1 and CDR2 sequences are WNHNN and SYGVQD (reference sequence). This CDR3 is 15 amino acids long. The junction had 5 bases not matched to a gene; V was cut back by 3 bases and J by 4 bases. CDR3 sequence: CASSEGQGWPDTQYF. CDR3 nucleotides: TGCGCCAGCAGTGAAGGACAGGGGTGGCCAGATACGCAGTATTTT.

This chain uses TRBV5-1 with TRBJ2-5, with 8 positions matching TRBD1. J was trimmed by 2 bases and V by 4 bases; bases with no gene match: 7. The CDR3 loop spans 15 amino acids. CDR1 is SGHRS, CDR2 YFSETQ, per germline. This CDR3 is CASSGTTGAQETQYF. For the CDR3, the DNA is TGCGCCAGCAGCGGAACGACAGGGGCTCAAGAGACCCAGTACTTC.

V is TRBV6-6 and J is TRBJ2-2; D call uncertain. Per the germline V gene, CDR1 is MNHNY and CDR2 is SVGAGI (reference sequence). V was pared by 6 bases and J by 3 bases, with 5 bases between. The CDR3 covers 12 residues. CDR3 sequence: CASSPYTGELFF. The CDR3 DNA reads as TGTGCCAGCAGCCCGTACACCGGGGAGCTGTTTTTT.

The CDR3 spells CASSLVGGRASEQFF. Written as DNA, the CDR3 is TGTGCCAGCAGCTTGGTGGGCGGGAGGGCCAGTGAGCAGTTCTTC. This chain links TRBV7-2 with TRBJ2-1; 9 positions agree with TRBD2. The ends lost 3 bases at V and 9 bases at J; junction bases unmatched: 9. CDR1 and CDR2 (germline): SGHTA, FQGNSA. This CDR3 is 15 amino acids long.

This clone is a singleton in its sample. The rearrangement uses TRBV29-1 and TRBJ2-3; D may be TRBD2 (5 bases). This CDR3 has 14 residues. Germline-derived CDR1 and CDR2 are SQVTM and ANQGSEA. V lost 0 bases, J lost 4 bases, and 11 bases lay in between. The CDR3 reads CSVEERAQADTQYF. The CDR3 nucleotides read TGCAGCGTTGAAGAGAGGGCTCAGGCAGATACGCAGTATTTT.

DNA of the CDR3: TGTGCCACCAGCAGGGGCGGACAGGCCACTGAAGCTTTCTTT. The encoded protein is CATSRGGQATEAFF. This chain links TRBV15 with TRBJ1-1; 7 nucleotides agree with TRBD1. The CDR3 has 14 amino acids. The junction had 5 bases not matched to a gene; V was cut back by 3 bases and J by 4 bases. Germline V gives CDR1 LNHNV, CDR2 YYDKDF (reference sequence). The entire variable domain, with the rest obtained from reference TRBV15 and TRBJ1-1, is as follows: DAMVIQNPRYQVTQFGKPVTLSCSQTLNHNVMYWYQQKSSQAPKLLFHYYDKDFNNEADTPDNFQSRRPNTSFCFLDIRSPGLGDTAMYLCATSRGGQATEAFFGQGTRLTVV.